This T cell receptor beta chain stems from a study of T cells after yellow fever vaccination. UMIs and a universal primer site were added when TCR cDNA was made by 5'RACE template switching. TCRdb reprocessed the 5' RACE reads via MiXCR and lists one record per CDR3 protein. The sample lists about 300,000 distinct CDR3 sequences; roughly 4% were seen once. Germline lookup yields CDR1 SGHTA and CDR2 FQGNSA. Trimming shortened V by 6 bases and J by 1 base, and 8 bases separated the two germline ends. This CDR3 is 13 amino acids long. General study points: The study noted that FACS-sorted repertoires could contain abundant clonotypes contaminating from the bulk population. Of the clonotypes, a small share occurred in both CD4 and CD8 compartments.

This clonotype was seen a handful of times. Its antigen is still unknown. The chain has TRBV7-2 and TRBJ2-3, with no clear D. The receptor comes from a man younger than 35 who received the YFV17D yellow fever vaccine. This sample comprised PBMCs, obtained 5 days after the yellow fever booster vaccination. The CDR3 sequence is CASRRTGTDTQYF. The CDR3 DNA sequence: TGTGCCAGCAGAAGGACGGGCACAGATACGCAGTATTTT.